The 22 T cell receptor beta chains below all came from one sample that was sequenced in a study of blood T cell repertoires in COVID-19. TCRdb's table, derived via immunoSEQ multiplex PCR, lists solely in-frame clones and lacks some. The sample includes about 170,000 clones, 85% to 95% of them seen just once. Sequenced: peripheral blood. The origin of the receptors is a woman aged 50 to 60 with acute or convalescent COVID-19.

This rearrangement joins TRBV12-3 or TRBV12-4 to TRBJ2-1, with 7 bases fitting TRBD2. CDR3 size: 12 residues. Trimming removed 6 bases from V and 7 bases from J; junction bases left unmatched: 3. CDR3 amino acids: CASSLGGNEQFF. The CDR3 DNA reads TGTGCCAGCAGCCTGGGGGGGAATGAGCAGTTCTTC.

This chain links TRBV12-3 or TRBV12-4 with TRBJ2-1, with D tentatively TRBD2 (5 bases). Trimming removed 5 bases from V and 8 bases from J, with 13 bases in between. The CDR3 sequence is 13 residues long. CDR3 sequence: CASSPDGLHEQFF. CDR3 DNA sequence: TGTGCCAGCAGTCCAGACGGACTCCATGAGCAGTTCTTC.

J is TRBJ2-1 and V is TRBV3-1 (or the pseudogene TRBV3-2); a possible D gene is TRBD2 (5 bases). Germline CDR1 and CDR2: LGHDT and YNNKEL (reference sequence). CDR3 length equals 16 residues. Trimming took off 3 bases at V and 3 bases at J, with 15 bases between the two ends. The DNA of the CDR3 is TGTGCCAGCAGCCATCCGGGGTCCCCAAGCTACAATGAGCAGTTCTTC. Its protein product is CASSHPGSPSYNEQFF.

This clone was seen only once. The chain carries TRBV10-2 and TRBJ2-3, with TRBD2 identical over 10 bases. V lost 7 bases to trimming and J lost 7 bases; unmatched junction nucleotides: 11. Germline V gene data show CDR1 as WSHSY and CDR2 as SAAADI. The CDR3 is made up of 15 amino acids. As DNA, the CDR3 is TGCGCCAGCATTATCCCCAGCGGGGGGGTAAATACGCAGTATTTT. It codes for CASIIPSGGVNTQYF.

J is TRBJ2-1 and V is TRBV6-2 or TRBV6-3; 9 nucleotides align to TRBD2. The V gene's germline CDR1 is MNHEY and CDR2 SVGEGT. V shed 4 bases and J 7 bases; nucleotides not matched to a gene: 2. The length of the CDR3 is 13 residues. As DNA, the CDR3 is TGTGCCAGCAGTTCCCTAGCGGGGAATGAGCAGTTCTTC. It is translated as CASSSLAGNEQFF.

Concerning this clone: Distinct nucleotide sequences in the sample also encode this CDR3. The J gene is TRBJ1-4, the V gene TRBV27, with 11 bases identical to TRBD1. J lost 8 bases, V lost 2 bases, and 1 base had no gene match. This CDR3 contains 14 residues. Germline CDR1 MNHEY, CDR2 SMNVEV (reference sequence). CDR3 protein: CASSLGTGGEKLFF. The CDR3 coding sequence is TGTGCCAGCAGTTTAGGGACAGGGGGGGAAAAACTGTTTTTT.

The chain uses TRBV5-4 and TRBJ1-2, with D perhaps TRBD1 (5 bases). Germline V CDR1 and CDR2: SGHNT, YYREEE (reference sequence). Trimming took off 4 bases at V and 0 bases at J, with 19 bases between the two ends. This CDR3 contains 17 residues. The CDR3 protein is CASSPGGPRTSNYGYTF. CDR3 DNA: TGTGCCAGCAGCCCCGGGGGACCTCGTACTTCTAACTATGGCTACACCTTC.

The CDR3 loop reads CASSQIPGQGNEKLFF. CDR3 in DNA: TGTGCCAGCAGTCAGATCCCGGGACAGGGAAATGAAAAACTGTTTTTT. J is TRBJ1-4 and V is TRBV7-2; 9 positions agree with TRBD1. Unmatched junction bases numbered 10, after V lost 6 bases and J lost 5 bases. This CDR3 has 16 residues. Looked up from germline, CDR1 is SGHTA and CDR2 is FQGNSA.

This clone was seen more than once but under ten times. The V and J genes are TRBV4-1 and TRBJ1-1; 9 nucleotides line up with TRBD1. This CDR3 has 16 residues. Losses at the gene ends were 2 bases for V and 2 bases for J; bases not matched to a gene: 6. CDR1 and CDR2 from the germline V gene are MGHRA and YSYEKL. The CDR3, as DNA: TGCGCCAGCAGCCAACCCCGGGACAGGGTCAACACTGAAGCTTTCTTT. This gives the protein CASSQPRDRVNTEAFF.

The V and J genes are TRBV5-1 and TRBJ2-3; 14 positions match TRBD2. This CDR3 has 17 residues. V lost 3 bases, J lost 2 bases, and 5 bases stayed unmatched. Germline V gives CDR1 SGHRS, CDR2 YFSETQ. In DNA, the CDR3 is TGCGCCAGCAGCTCCGGACTAGCGGGGGGAAACACAGATACGCAGTATTTT. This gives the protein CASSSGLAGGNTDTQYF. Combining the CDR3 with reference TRBV5-1 and TRBJ2-3 gives the whole variable domain KAGVTQTPRYLIKTRGQQVTLSCSPISGHRSVSWYQQTPGQGLQFLFEYFSETQRNKGNFPGRFSGRQFSNSRSEMNVSTLELGDSALYLCASSSGLAGGNTDTQYFGPGTRLTVL.

The table lists this clone with a count of one. The J gene is TRBJ2-5, the V gene TRBV9, with 9 positions matching TRBD2. Germline-derived CDR1 and CDR2 are SGDLS and YYNGEE. Trimming removed 4 bases from V and 2 bases from J; junction bases left unmatched: 9. The CDR3 is 16 amino acids. The CDR3 DNA reads as TGTGCCAGCAGCTCTCTGGCAGCGGGGGGACAAGAGACCCAGTACTTC. Amino acids: CASSSLAAGGQETQYF.

The chain uses TRBV19 and TRBJ1-2, with D maybe TRBD1 (6 bases). This CDR3 comprises 13 residues. Trimming pared 2 bases from V and 5 bases from J, leaving 9 bases between. Per the germline V gene, CDR1 is LNHDA and CDR2 is SQIVND (reference sequence). CDR3 DNA: TGTGCCAGTAGTATAACAGGGAGTTATGGCTACACCTTC. Protein product: CASSITGSYGYTF.

The J gene is TRBJ1-1, the V gene TRBV19; D possibly corresponds to TRBD1 (5 bases). Germline CDR1 and CDR2: LNHDA and SQIVND (reference sequence). Deletions cut 4 bases from V and 6 bases from J, with 18 bases between. This CDR3 has 15 residues. The CDR3 sequence is CASSTGGTIIAEAFF. Here the CDR3 DNA reads TGTGCCAGTAGTACGGGGGGGACGATTATCGCTGAAGCTTTCTTT. The variable domain in full, with the rest retrieved from reference TRBV19 and TRBJ1-1, is DGGITQSPKYLFRKEGQNVTLSCEQNLNHDAMYWYRQDPGQGLRLIYYSQIVNDFQKGDIAEGYSVSREKKESFPLTVTSAQKNPTAFYLCASSTGGTIIAEAFFGQGTRLTVV.

The chain joins TRBV7-2 to TRBJ2-3, with TRBD2 identical over 9 bases. This CDR3 contains 12 residues. Germline V lookup: CDR1 SGHTA, CDR2 FQGNSA. With V trimmed by 9 bases and J by 6 bases, 4 bases remained unmatched. The CDR3 is CASSGSSDTQYF. The DNA for the CDR3 is TGTGCCAGTAGCGGGAGTTCGGATACGCAGTATTTT.

The V and J genes are TRBV6-2 or TRBV6-3 and TRBJ2-7; TRBD1 matches 7 bases. CDR3 length: 14 residues. Germline CDR1 is MNHEY and CDR2 is SVGEGT. V shed 3 bases, J shed 5 bases, and the junction held 7 bases outside the gene matches. CDR3 coding DNA: TGTGCCAGCAGTTATACAGGGACAGAAGACGAGCAGTACTTC. Translation: CASSYTGTEDEQYF.

This chain uses TRBV19 with TRBJ1-5, with TRBD1 matching over 8 bases. This CDR3 is built from 15 residues. The junction had 5 bases not matched to a gene; V was cut back by 1 base and J by 6 bases. The germline V gene encodes CDR1 LNHDA and CDR2 SQIVND (reference sequence). CDR3: CASSIGTGKGQPQHF. CDR3 bases: TGTGCCAGTAGTATAGGGACAGGGAAGGGTCAGCCCCAGCATTTT.

J is TRBJ2-7 and V is TRBV6-1, with a possible D match to TRBD1 (5 bases). Germline CDR1 reads MNHNS; CDR2 reads SASEGT. The CDR3 totals 15 residues. Trimming took off 3 bases at V and 1 base at J, with 13 bases between the two ends. CDR3 residues: CASSESSGFSYEQYF. The CDR3 DNA reads TGTGCCAGCAGTGAGTCTTCAGGGTTTTCCTACGAGCAGTACTTC.

The CDR3 DNA follows: TGTGCCAGCAGCCCCATCGACAGGGTCCATGCCGGGGAGCTGTTTTTT. This gives the protein CASSPIDRVHAGELFF. The chain carries TRBV5-4 and TRBJ2-2; 7 bases agree with TRBD1. With V trimmed by 4 bases and J by 6 bases, 12 bases remained unmatched. CDR1 is SGHNT and CDR2 is YYREEE in the germline V gene (reference sequence). The CDR3 has 16 amino acids.

The count of this clone is one. The chain has TRBV28 and TRBJ1-4, with D maybe TRBD1 (5 bases). Trimming took 8 bases from V and 6 from J, leaving 13 bases between them. Germline CDR1 MDHEN, CDR2 SYDVKM. The CDR3 spans 13 residues. Written as DNA, the CDR3 is TGTGCCAGCGTGGGGCGAGGAGATGAAAAACTGTTTTTT. Translated, it gives CASVGRGDEKLFF.

Here the CDR3 DNA reads TGTGCCAGCAGCCAAGGGGGCCCCAACACTGAAGCTTTCTTT. This translates into CASSQGGPNTEAFF. The gene calls are TRBV7-3 and TRBJ1-1; 7 bases align to TRBD1. Losses at the gene ends were 5 bases for V and 2 bases for J; bases not matched to a gene: 5. This CDR3 is 14 amino acids long. Germline V lookup: CDR1 SGHTA, CDR2 FQGTGA.

This clone showed up just a few times. The chain links TRBV7-2 to TRBJ1-6, with TRBD1 matching over 8 bases. The CDR3 is 13 amino acids. Germline V gene sequence: CDR1 SGHTA, CDR2 FQGNSA. J lost 13 bases, V lost 5 bases, and 7 bases had no gene match. As DNA, the CDR3 is TGTGCCAGCAGCGGAAGGACAGGGTCTCCCCTCCACTTT. Its protein is CASSGRTGSPLHF.

J is TRBJ1-6 and V is TRBV7-2, with 8 bases lining up with TRBD1. Germline V gene sequence: CDR1 SGHTA, CDR2 FQGNSA. The junction had 11 bases not matched to a gene; V was cut back by 1 base and J by 9 bases. This CDR3 has 17 residues. The CDR3 reads CASSLGPITGGSSPLHF. Written as DNA, the CDR3 is TGTGCCAGCAGCTTAGGCCCAATTACAGGGGGAAGTTCACCCCTCCACTTT.